This entry features one T cell receptor beta chain sequence. The target antigen is unknown. V was shortened by 5 bases and J by 5 bases, with 13 bases between the two germline ends. The CDR3 has 14 residues. Germline CDR1 reads SGHDT; CDR2 reads YYEEEE. Genomic DNA from each subset was divided evenly over several immunoSEQ plates. Produced via immunoSEQ multiplex PCR; TCRdb's table is partial and in-frame only. The sample holds roughly 660,000 clones, 90% seen once. The data are from a study of shared clonotypes between healthy human individuals. General study results and limits: The sampled material consisted only of blood, and tissue repertoires are likely to differ.

Free of recent acute infections or vaccinations, the donors were healthy HIV-negative adults. CD45RO+ cells plus CCR7-negative CD45RA+ TemRA cells formed CD8 memory. V usage is TRBV5-6 and J usage is TRBJ2-2; weak D call: TRBD2 (6 bases). The sequence came from a man between 18 and 35 years old in good health. Some clones in this sample may be carry-over from other donors' samples. Sequencing input: memory CD8+ T cells from PBMCs. Sample subset: CD45RO+ cells pooled with CCR7-negative TemRA cells. The CDR3 DNA follows: TGTGCCAGCAGAGCCCTAGGAGGGACCGGGGAGCTGTTTTTT. As protein: CASRALGGTGELFF.